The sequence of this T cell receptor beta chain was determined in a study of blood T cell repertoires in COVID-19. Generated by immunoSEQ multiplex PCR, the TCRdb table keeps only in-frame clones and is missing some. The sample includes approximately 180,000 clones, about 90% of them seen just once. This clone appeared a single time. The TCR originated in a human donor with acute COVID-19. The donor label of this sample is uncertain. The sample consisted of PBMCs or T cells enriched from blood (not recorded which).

CDR3: CASTLAGPGDTQYF. In nucleotides, the CDR3 is TGTGCCAGCACCCTAGCGGGGCCCGGGGATACGCAGTATTTT. This chain uses TRBV5-5 with TRBJ2-3, with TRBD2 matching over 9 bases. The germline gives CDR1 SGHKS, CDR2 YYEKEE (reference sequence). V trimming: 6 bases; J trimming: 6 bases; junction bases outside the gene matches: 8. The CDR3 length is 14 residues.